The rows below give T cell receptor beta chains drawn from one sample of a study of shared clonotypes between healthy human individuals. Here immunoSEQ multiplex PCR was the method, and the copy in TCRdb shows in-frame clones only, minus some. The sample shows about 820,000 clones, almost 95% of them seen only once. The sample consisted of naive CD8+ T cells sorted from blood. These receptors were obtained from a man aged 25 to 40 in good health. The CDR3 runs from the conserved cysteine through the conserved F or W. D genes are given only for firm matches. Expanded clones are given a class, and other clones once, few, many or no size at all.

TRBJ1-4 | TRBD1 | TRBV7-9 | . | TGTGCCAGCAGCCAGCCCGCAGGGGGGCGAGAAAAACTGTTTTTT | CASSQPAGGREKLFF
TRBJ2-7 | . | TRBV29-1 | . | TGCAGCGTTGAACTCGGACAGCAACCCTACGAGCAGTACTTC | CSVELGQQPYEQYF
TRBJ2-1 | TRBD2 | TRBV5-4 | . | TGTGCCAGCAGCTTGGGGGGACTAGCGGGAGGGCCTCAGAATGAGCAGTTCTTC | CASSLGGLAGGPQNEQFF
TRBJ1-1 | TRBD1 | TRBV4-1 | . | TGCGCCAGCAGCCAAGAGGGGACACAGGGGCGTTTGACTGAAGCTTTCTTT | CASSQEGTQGRLTEAFF
TRBJ2-2 | . | TRBV15 | few | TGTGCCACCAGCAGAGGGGGGTACACCGGGGAGCTGTTTTTT | CATSRGGYTGELFF
TRBJ2-7 | TRBD1 | TRBV28 | . | TGTGCCAGCAGTTTGGACAGGGGGCCATGGGAGCAGTACTTC | CASSLDRGPWEQYF
TRBJ2-1 | . | TRBV7-2 | once | TGTGCCAGCAGCTTAGATAACTGGTCCTACAATGAGCAGTTCTTC | CASSLDNWSYNEQFF
TRBJ2-3 | TRBD2 | TRBV29-1 | . | TGCAGCGTTGCTCTAGCGGTCACAGATACGCAGTATTTT | CSVALAVTDTQYF
TRBJ2-7 | . | TRBV4-1 | . | TGCGCCAGCAGCCTTACCTCAGCGGAGCCCAAAAACCCCTACGAGCAGTACTTC | CASSLTSAEPKNPYEQYF
TRBJ2-7 | . | TRBV12-2 | once | TGTGCAAGTCGCCCCTACCGAAACTCGGGGGAAGAGAGCTCCTACGAGCAGTACTTC | CASRPYRNSGEESSYEQYF
TRBJ2-1 | TRBD2 | TRBV29-1 | . | TGCAGCGTTGAATGGGCGACTAGCCGTACGAATGAGCAGTTCTTC | CSVEWATSRTNEQFF
TRBJ1-2 | . | TRBV29-1 | few | TGCAGCGTTGAGGGAGACCTCTATGGCTACACCTTC | CSVEGDLYGYTF
TRBJ2-3 | . | TRBV10-3 | once | TGTGCCATCAGTGACCCCGGACGATTCACAGATACGCAGTATTTT | CAISDPGRFTDTQYF
TRBJ2-1 | TRBD2 | TRBV29-1 | . | TGCAGCGCCCCTTACCGGGGGGGAACGCAGTTCTTC | CSAPYRGGTQFF
TRBJ2-1 | TRBD2 | TRBV5-4 | . | TGTGCCAGCAGTTACGGACTAGCGGGAGTGTTCAATGAGCAGTTCTTC | CASSYGLAGVFNEQFF
TRBJ2-7 | . | TRBV6-5 | . | TGTGCCAGCAGTTACCAGACAGGATCGAGCTCCTACGAGCAGTACTTC | CASSYQTGSSSYEQYF
TRBJ2-2 | TRBD2 | TRBV7-8 | . | TGTGCCAGCAGACCGAACCGAGCGGGAGGGCCGTCCGGGGAGCTGTTTTTT | CASRPNRAGGPSGELFF
TRBJ2-1 | . | TRBV19 | . | TGTGCCAGTAGTCTTAAAGCGGGCTACAATGAGCAGTTCTTC | CASSLKAGYNEQFF
TRBJ2-7 | TRBD2 | TRBV7-2 | . | TGTGCCAGCAGCTTAGAAGCGGGAGACTACGAGCAGTACTTC | CASSLEAGDYEQYF
TRBJ2-7 | . | TRBV28 | . | TGTGCCAGCAGGCTGATGTTCGAGCAGTACTTC | CASRLMFEQYF
TRBJ2-5 | . | TRBV29-1 | . | TGCAGCGCCGTTCCGGGACTGCGGGAGACCCAGTACTTC | CSAVPGLRETQYF
TRBJ2-5 | TRBD2 | TRBV7-7 | . | TGTGCCAGCAGCTCTGGACTAGCGGGAGAGACCCAGTACTTC | CASSSGLAGETQYF
TRBJ1-1 | TRBD1 | TRBV30 | . | TGTGCCTGGAGGCCCGGGACAGGTGTCACTGAAGCTTTCTTT | CAWRPGTGVTEAFF
TRBJ2-5 | . | TRBV7-9 | . | TGTGCCAGCAGCTTACTGTATAAAGAGACCCAGTACTTC | CASSLLYKETQYF
TRBJ2-7 | . | TRBV7-9 | . | TGTGCCAGCAGCGCAGACGGCTCCTACGAGCAGTACTTC | CASSADGSYEQYF
TRBJ1-2 | . | TRBV28 | once | TGTGCCAGCAGTTTTGATGGGGGCAGAGCGGACCCTAACACCTTC | CASSFDGGRADPNTF
TRBJ2-3 | TRBD2 | TRBV9 | . | TGTGCCAGCAGCGGAGCGGGCGGGAGAGAGGCAGATACGCAGTATTTT | CASSGAGGREADTQYF
TRBJ2-7 | . | TRBV2 | . | TGTGCCAGCAGTGAGATTTTTAGTGGCGGCGGGGACTCCTACGAGCAGTACTTC | CASSEIFSGGGDSYEQYF
TRBJ2-7 | . | TRBV7-9 | . | TGTGCCAGCAGTTCGGATGATTCCTACGAGCAGTACTTC | CASSSDDSYEQYF
TRBJ2-7 | TRBD2 | TRBV7-2 | few | TGTGCCAGCAGCTTAGGCCCTAGCGGGTTCTACGAGCAGTACTTC | CASSLGPSGFYEQYF
TRBJ2-5 | TRBD2 | TRBV5-1 | . | TGCGCCAGCGCGACTAGCGGGAGTTGGGAGACCCAGTACTTC | CASATSGSWETQYF
TRBJ2-3 | . | TRBV6-5 | . | TGTGCCAGCAGTTCTCGGCTGGATACGCAGTATTTT | CASSSRLDTQYF